The rows below give T cell receptor beta chains drawn from one sample of a study of CD8+CD57+ T cells in acquired aplastic anemia. TCRdb redid the calling of the reads with MiXCR, one entry per CDR3 protein. Of 190,000 or so distinct CDR3 sequences in the sample, under 65% were seen once. Specimen: sorted CD4+, CD8+, or CD8+CD57+ T cells (not recorded which) from PBMCs. Receptors originate from a human donor in good health. Each CDR3 is given with its conserved first and last residue. D genes are given only for firm matches. Not all rows give a size; the values are once, few, many and, for expanded clones, a class.

abundance,v_gene,j_gene,d_gene,CDR3nt,CDR3aa
-,TRBV24-1,TRBJ1-6,-,TGTGCCACCCGGAGGGGGGACTCCTACGAGCAGTACTTT,CATRRGDSYEQYF
-,TRBV15,TRBJ1-6,TRBD1,TGTGCCACCAGCAGATCCAAGACAGGGGAAGGAGATTCACCCCTCCACTTT,CATSRSKTGEGDSPLHF
-,TRBV4-1,TRBJ1-1,TRBD1,TGCGCCAGCAGCTACAGACAGGGGAACACTGAAGCTTTCTTT,CASSYRQGNTEAFF
-,TRBV9,TRBJ1-1,TRBD1,TGTGCCAGCAGCCTAAGGACAGGGGGAAAAGCTTTCTTT,CASSLRTGGKAFF
-,TRBV19,TRBJ2-6,-,TGTGCCAGCCAAGTGGGGGCATCGGGGGCCAACGTCCTGACTTTC,CASQVGASGANVLTF
-,TRBV19,TRBJ2-7,TRBD1,TGTGCCAGTAGTATCCCTGGGACAGCCTCCTACGAGCAGTACTTC,CASSIPGTASYEQYF
few,TRBV4-1,TRBJ1-3,-,TGTGCCAGCAGTGTGACAGGAAACACCATATATTTT,CASSVTGNTIYF
many,TRBV4-1,TRBJ2-7,-,TGCGCCAGCAGCCCCACCCGTAACCCTACCTACGAGCAGTACTTC,CASSPTRNPTYEQYF
many,TRBV6-2/TRBV6-3,TRBJ1-5,-,TGTGCCAGCAGTTACGAGTGGGGGGCTGGCAATCAGCCCCAGCATTTT,CASSYEWGAGNQPQHF
-,TRBV19,TRBJ1-1,-,TGTGCCAGTAGTTGGGGGACGGAGAACACTGAAGCTTTCTTT,CASSWGTENTEAFF
-,TRBV10-3,TRBJ1-6,-,TGTGCCATCAGTCCTGGACAAGATAATTCACCCCTCCACTTT,CAISPGQDNSPLHF
-,TRBV4-2,TRBJ2-2,TRBD1,TGTGCCAGCAGCCAGGTAGACAGGGATTCCGGGGAGCTGTTTTTT,CASSQVDRDSGELFF
-,TRBV20-1,TRBJ2-3,-,TGCAGTGCTAGAGAGTCACTAGCCACAGATACGCAGTATTTT,CSARESLATDTQYF
-,TRBV5-1,TRBJ1-2,TRBD1,TGCGCCAGCAGCTTGGACAGGGGAGCCCTGAACTATGGCTACACCTTC,CASSLDRGALNYGYTF
-,TRBV7-2,TRBJ2-4,TRBD1,TGTGCCAGCAGCTTAGTGGGACAGGAAGGAAACATTCAGTACTTC,CASSLVGQEGNIQYF
-,TRBV7-3,TRBJ2-3,-,TGTGCCAGCAGCTTCCGAGTAGCTGGTCCGGGAGATACGCAGTATTTT,CASSFRVAGPGDTQYF
-,TRBV11-1,TRBJ1-1,-,TGTGCCAGCAGCTTAGTCCGGGTCACTGAAGCTTTCTTT,CASSLVRVTEAFF
few,TRBV25-1,TRBJ2-5,-,TGTGCCAGCAGTGAAGGGGGGACGGCCCAAGAGACCCAGTACTTC,CASSEGGTAQETQYF
many,TRBV29-1,TRBJ1-1,-,TGCAGCGTTGTCATAATGGGGGCTGAAGCTTTCTTT,CSVVIMGAEAFF
-,TRBV10-3,TRBJ1-3,-,TGTGCCATCAGTGGGGACGGGTCTGGAAACACCATATATTTT,CAISGDGSGNTIYF